This T cell receptor beta chain emerged from a study of shared clonotypes between healthy human individuals. General observations from the study: All-four-donor shared clonotypes had higher generation probabilities than non-shared clonotypes did. A small donor pool kept down the genetic and exposure-history diversity that was represented.

In the CD4+ fraction, cells were divided into CD45RA+ naive and CD45RA-negative memory subsets. At the deep level, the assay was run. The assay was immunoSEQ multiplex PCR, and TCRdb's table has in-frame clones only and misses some. The sample yields about a million clones, 70% to 85% seen once. This CDR3 has 11 residues. The V gene lost 1 base and the J gene lost 11 bases, with 11 bases spanning the gap. Germline V CDR1 and CDR2: GTSNPN, SVGIG (reference sequence). Of note for this clone: Its antigen is currently unknown.

The source material was memory CD4+ T cells from PBMCs. Subset described: CD45RA-negative fraction. The chain has TRBV30 and TRBJ1-1; D gene ambiguous. This clonotype was sampled from a man aged 18 to 35 in good health. Some clones in this sample may be carry-over from other donors' samples. As DNA, the CDR3 is TGTGCCTGGAGTGCGAGGGCGGAGGCTTTCTTT. This translates into CAWSARAEAFF.